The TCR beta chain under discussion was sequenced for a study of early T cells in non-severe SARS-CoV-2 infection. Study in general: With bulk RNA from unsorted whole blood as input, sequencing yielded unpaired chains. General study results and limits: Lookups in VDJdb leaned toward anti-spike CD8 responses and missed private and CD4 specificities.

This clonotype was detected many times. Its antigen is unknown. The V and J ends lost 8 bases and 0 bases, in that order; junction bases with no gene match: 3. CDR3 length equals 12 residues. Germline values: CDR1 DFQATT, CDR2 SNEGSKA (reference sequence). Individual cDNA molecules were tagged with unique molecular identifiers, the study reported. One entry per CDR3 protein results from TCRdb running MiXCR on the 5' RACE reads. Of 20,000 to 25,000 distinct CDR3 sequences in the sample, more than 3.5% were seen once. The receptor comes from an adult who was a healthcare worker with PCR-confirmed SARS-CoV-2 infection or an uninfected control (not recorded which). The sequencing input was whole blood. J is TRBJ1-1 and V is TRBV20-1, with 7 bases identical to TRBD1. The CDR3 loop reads CSSGGMNTEAFF. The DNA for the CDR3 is TGCAGTTCAGGGGGAATGAACACTGAAGCTTTCTTT.